These T cell receptor beta chains were read from a single sample in a study of blood T cell repertoires in COVID-19. Method: immunoSEQ multiplex PCR; TCRdb's copy keeps in-frame clones and lacks some. The data show 120,000 to 150,000 clones, about 79% seen once. Material for sequencing was peripheral blood. Receptors originate from a woman between 50 and 59 years old in a cohort sampled during active or convalescent COVID-19. Each CDR3 is given with its conserved first and last residue. D genes are given only for firm matches. Clone sizes are given selectively: once, few, many, or a class where the clone is expanded.

j_gene: TRBJ1-1
v_gene: TRBV4-1
abundance: -
d_gene: -
CDR3nt: TGCGCCAGCAGCGTTAATACAGGGAAGACTGAAGCTTTCTTT
CDR3aa: CASSVNTGKTEAFF

j_gene: TRBJ1-5
v_gene: TRBV7-9
abundance: -
d_gene: TRBD1
CDR3nt: TGTGCCAGCAGCGTTCAGGGGGATCAGCCCCAGCATTTT
CDR3aa: CASSVQGDQPQHF

j_gene: TRBJ1-5
v_gene: TRBV28
abundance: -
d_gene: TRBD1
CDR3nt: TGTGCCAGCAGTCGGGGACAGGGAAATCAGCCCCAGCATTTT
CDR3aa: CASSRGQGNQPQHF

j_gene: TRBJ1-5
v_gene: TRBV30
abundance: -
d_gene: -
CDR3nt: TGTGCCTGGAGTGTGGGGGGGGGAGTTCAGCCCCAGCATTTT
CDR3aa: CAWSVGGGVQPQHF

j_gene: TRBJ2-3
v_gene: TRBV3-1/TRBV3-2
abundance: once
d_gene: TRBD1
CDR3nt: TGTGCCAGCAGCCCCGGGACAGCTAGCACAGATACGCAGTATTTT
CDR3aa: CASSPGTASTDTQYF

j_gene: TRBJ1-1
v_gene: TRBV7-9
abundance: -
d_gene: -
CDR3nt: TGTGCCAGCAGCGCAGGACATGCCTCTCTGAACACTGAAGCTTTCTTT
CDR3aa: CASSAGHASLNTEAFF

j_gene: TRBJ1-1
v_gene: TRBV3-1/TRBV3-2
abundance: -
d_gene: TRBD1
CDR3nt: TGTGCCAGCAGCGTCCAGGGGGCCGCTTTCTTT
CDR3aa: CASSVQGAAFF

j_gene: TRBJ2-1
v_gene: TRBV11-2
abundance: -
d_gene: TRBD2
CDR3nt: TGTGCCAGCAGCTTGTCGGGGGGGCCTTGGGATGAGCAGTTCTTC
CDR3aa: CASSLSGGPWDEQFF

j_gene: TRBJ1-1
v_gene: TRBV5-4
abundance: -
d_gene: -
CDR3nt: TGTGCCAGCAGCCCGGAGTTGGGCAGGGCGAACACTGAAGCTTTCTTT
CDR3aa: CASSPELGRANTEAFF

j_gene: TRBJ1-5
v_gene: TRBV23-1
abundance: -
d_gene: TRBD1
CDR3nt: TGCGCCAGCAGTCAAGGCGACCTCCGGGACAGTAAGAATCAGCCCCAGCATTTT
CDR3aa: CASSQGDLRDSKNQPQHF

j_gene: TRBJ2-5
v_gene: TRBV12-3/TRBV12-4
abundance: -
d_gene: TRBD2
CDR3nt: TGTGCCAGCAGACCCAGCGGGGGTGAGACCCAGTACTTC
CDR3aa: CASRPSGGETQYF

j_gene: TRBJ1-5
v_gene: TRBV4-1
abundance: -
d_gene: TRBD1
CDR3nt: TGCGCCAGCAGCCAGGGGGACAGGGCTGGTCAGCCCCAGCATTTT
CDR3aa: CASSQGDRAGQPQHF

j_gene: TRBJ1-1
v_gene: TRBV19
abundance: -
d_gene: -
CDR3nt: TGTGCCAGTAGTAGAGCGGGGATGAACACTGAAGCTTTCTTT
CDR3aa: CASSRAGMNTEAFF

j_gene: TRBJ1-6
v_gene: TRBV11-2
abundance: -
d_gene: TRBD1
CDR3nt: TGTGCCAGCAGCACCCGGGACAGGGCACTCTATAATTCACCCCTCCACTTT
CDR3aa: CASSTRDRALYNSPLHF

j_gene: TRBJ2-1
v_gene: TRBV10-3
abundance: -
d_gene: TRBD1
CDR3nt: TGTGCCATCAGTGAGGCTGGCGGGACAGGGGGGAATGAGCAGTTCTTC
CDR3aa: CAISEAGGTGGNEQFF

j_gene: TRBJ1-5
v_gene: TRBV24-1
abundance: -
d_gene: -
CDR3nt: TGTGCCACCAGTGCAAGGGCAGGGGCGGATCAGCCCCAGCATTTT
CDR3aa: CATSARAGADQPQHF

j_gene: TRBJ1-3
v_gene: TRBV19
abundance: -
d_gene: -
CDR3nt: TGTGCCAGTCAGTTGGACAGTTCCTCTGGAAACACCATATATTTT
CDR3aa: CASQLDSSSGNTIYF